Below are 32 T cell receptor beta chains sequenced from a single sample in a study of T cell repertoires in cytomegalovirus infection. TCRdb fed the reads into MiXCR, producing one record per CDR3 protein. The sample lists 650,000 to 900,000 distinct CDR3 sequences, approximately 32% occurring once. Their target antigens are unknown. This sample comprised cultured CD8+ T cells from PBMCs, obtained from culture after CMV antigen stimulation. All receptors derive from a human donor in good health (CMV status not recorded). Some clones in this sample may be carry-over from other donors' samples.

V is TRBV5-1 and J is TRBJ2-3, with 7 bases that match TRBD2. J lost 2 bases, V lost 0 bases, and 9 bases had no gene match. Germline V gene lookup returns CDR1 SGHRS and CDR2 YFSETQ. CDR3 length: 17 residues. The CDR3 sequence is CASSLALAVITTDTQYF. CDR3 DNA sequence: TGCGCCAGCAGCTTGGCGCTAGCGGTTATTACCACAGATACGCAGTATTTT.

The chain employs TRBV29-1 and TRBJ2-2; 8 positions match TRBD1. The V gene end was trimmed by 8 bases and the J gene end by 5 bases; junction bases not matched to a gene: 10. The germline CDR1 and CDR2 sequences are SQVTM and ANQGSEA. The CDR3 runs to 14 residues. The CDR3 protein is CSHIETGVTGELFF. DNA of the CDR3: TGCAGCCATATAGAGACAGGGGTTACCGGGGAGCTGTTTTTT.

The CDR3 spells CASSRSSRGYTDTQYF. The CDR3 DNA reads TGTGCCAGCAGCCGGAGTAGCAGGGGATACACAGATACGCAGTATTTT. The genes are TRBV12-3 or TRBV12-4 and TRBJ2-3; possible D gene TRBD1, 6 bases. The CDR3 runs to 16 residues. V was cut by 6 bases and J by 2 bases, with 18 bases left in between.

The rearrangement uses TRBV3-1 and TRBJ1-5, with 9 bases that match TRBD1. The length of the CDR3 is 17 residues. Germline V lookup: CDR1 LGHDT, CDR2 YNNKEL (reference sequence). V shed 4 bases, J shed 4 bases, and the junction held 11 bases outside the gene matches. DNA for the CDR3: TGTGCCAGCAGCCCTCCTGGGACAGGGAAACGTAATCAGCCCCAGCATTTT. This encodes CASSPPGTGKRNQPQHF.

V is TRBV5-1 and J is TRBJ1-2, with 7 nucleotides matching TRBD1. J gave up 8 bases and V 1 base, and 5 bases lay outside the gene matches. The CDR3 covers 13 residues. The germline V gene encodes CDR1 SGHRS and CDR2 YFSETQ. The CDR3 DNA is TGCGCCAGCAGCTTGACGCGACAGGGAGGCTACACCTTC. It specifies CASSLTRQGGYTF. The complete variable domain, with remaining parts taken from reference TRBV5-1 and TRBJ1-2, reads KAGVTQTPRYLIKTRGQQVTLSCSPISGHRSVSWYQQTPGQGLQFLFEYFSETQRNKGNFPGRFSGRQFSNSRSEMNVSTLELGDSALYLCASSLTRQGGYTFGSGTRLTVV.

This clonotype occurred a few times. This rearrangement joins TRBV20-1 to TRBJ2-7; D remains ambiguous. V gave up 3 bases and J gave up 2 bases, with 14 bases separating them. This CDR3 has 14 amino acids. Germline V gene data show CDR1 as DFQATT and CDR2 as SNEGSKA (reference sequence). Here the CDR3 reads CSARNQAYPYEQYF. For the CDR3, the DNA is TGCAGTGCTAGGAACCAGGCTTATCCCTACGAGCAGTACTTC.

This clonotype occurred a few times. The rearrangement links TRBV7-3 to TRBJ2-3; the D is unclear. Germline V CDR1 and CDR2: SGHTA, FQGTGA. With 0 bases removed from V and 0 bases from J, the gap between germline ends came to 7 bases. The CDR3 is made up of 15 amino acids. The CDR3 DNA sequence: TGTGCCAGCAGCTTAACCTTTTCTAGCACAGATACGCAGTATTTT. Residues: CASSLTFSSTDTQYF.

CDR3: CASSLGGTFYNEQFF. The CDR3 nucleotides are TGTGCCAGCAGTTTAGGGGGTACTTTCTACAATGAGCAGTTCTTC. The chain combines TRBV27 with TRBJ2-1; D is tentatively TRBD1 or TRBD2 (5 bases each). The V gene's germline CDR1 is MNHEY and CDR2 SMNVEV (reference sequence). CDR3 length equals 15 residues. The V end was cut by 2 bases, the J end by 3 bases, with 11 bases between.

The rearrangement links TRBV23-1 to TRBJ2-6; no firm D call. TRBV23-1 is an open reading frame, and its role is uncertain. The CDR3 loop spans 16 amino acids. V was pared by 2 bases and J by 3 bases, with 11 bases between. The chain's CDR3 is CASSQDEESGANVLTF. CDR3 in DNA: TGCGCCAGCAGTCAAGACGAGGAAAGTGGGGCCAACGTCCTGACTTTC.

The chain employs TRBV11-3 and TRBJ1-4; maybe TRBD1 (6 bases). Germline loops: CDR1 SGHNT, CDR2 YENEEA. The CDR3 runs to 15 residues. V was shortened by 5 bases and J by 6 bases, with 16 bases between the two germline ends. DNA for the CDR3: TGTGCCAGCAGCGCCGGACAGCGCCTTGATGAAAAACTGTTTTTT. This gives the protein CASSAGQRLDEKLFF.

The rearrangement links TRBV4-3 to TRBJ2-7; D remains ambiguous. Trimming removed 1 base at V and 5 bases at J, with 9 bases between. The CDR3 has 13 amino acids. CDR1 and CDR2 from the germline V gene are LGHNA and YSLEER. CDR3 region: CASSQGIWDEQYV. The CDR3 DNA follows: TGCGCCAGCAGCCAAGGGATCTGGGACGAGCAGTACGTC.

In the case of this clonotype: A read error may account for a junction end that differs from germline. The chain employs TRBV7-7 and TRBJ2-1, with 9 bases aligning to TRBD2. The CDR3 extends over 15 amino acids. CDR1 and CDR2 (germline): SSHAT, FNYEAQ (reference sequence). CDR3 in DNA: TGTGCTAGCAGCTTAGGGCGGGGGGGTGTGGGAGAGCAGTTCTTC. This translates into CASSLGRGGVGEQFF.

This clonotype was counted only a few times. This chain joins TRBV7-8 and TRBJ2-5; D not resolved. From germline, CDR1 is SGHVS and CDR2 FQNEAQ. V lost 4 bases and J 5 bases, leaving 11 bases between the germline ends. CDR3 length: 13 residues. In nucleotides, the CDR3 is TGTGCCAGCAGCTCCGCGAAGGTGGAGACCCAGTACTTC. Amino acid sequence: CASSSAKVETQYF.

The V and J genes are TRBV5-4 and TRBJ2-7; TRBD1 matches 9 bases. CDR1 is SGHNT, CDR2 YYREEE, per germline (reference sequence). The trim removed 4 bases at V and 2 bases at J, leaving 13 bases unmatched. The CDR3 is 17 amino acids. The chain's CDR3 is CASSPQGWGQGTYEQYF. DNA of the CDR3: TGTGCCAGCAGCCCACAGGGCTGGGGACAGGGCACCTACGAGCAGTACTTC.

This clonotype was seen just once. V usage is TRBV20-1 and J usage is TRBJ2-2; D may correspond to TRBD1 or TRBD2 (5 bases each). From germline, CDR1 is DFQATT and CDR2 SNEGSKA (reference sequence). V was pared by 6 bases and J by 0 bases, with 11 bases between. CDR3 length equals 14 residues. This chain's CDR3 is CSARDRTNTGELFF. As DNA, the CDR3 is TGCAGTGCCCGGGACCGAACGAACACCGGGGAGCTGTTTTTT.

The V and J genes are TRBV7-9 and TRBJ2-7; D not resolved. This CDR3 has 12 amino acids. Trimming left V 5 bases short and J 3 bases short, with 8 bases between. Looked up from germline, CDR1 is SEHNR and CDR2 is FQNEAQ (reference sequence). CDR3 bases: TGTGCCAGCAGCCCCCAAGTCTACGAGCAGTACTTC. Amino acid sequence: CASSPQVYEQYF.

The chain employs TRBV10-1 and TRBJ2-3; possibly TRBD1 for D (6 bases). V was cut by 2 bases and J by 2 bases, with 29 bases left in between. The V gene's germline CDR1 is WNHNN and CDR2 SYGVQD (reference sequence). This CDR3 spans 21 amino acids. The CDR3 nucleotides are TGCGCCAGCAGTGAGCCTAAATTTACCGGGACACCGAAAGGGTTCACAGATACGCAGTATTTT. Its translation: CASSEPKFTGTPKGFTDTQYF.

The rearrangement joins TRBV9 to TRBJ1-2; D gene uncertain. Germline CDR1 reads SGDLS; CDR2 reads YYNGEE. V gave up 0 bases and J gave up 4 bases, with 16 bases separating them. CDR3 size: 16 residues. CDR3 loop: CASSVAVQAEAYGYTF. Written as DNA, the CDR3 is TGTGCCAGCAGCGTAGCAGTCCAGGCCGAGGCCTATGGCTACACCTTC.

The table lists this clonotype with many counts. This chain uses TRBV7-6 with TRBJ2-7; no clear D gene. Germline-derived CDR1 and CDR2 are SGHVS and FNYEAQ. The V and J ends lost 2 bases and 0 bases respectively, with 11 bases between them. The CDR3 runs to 15 residues. DNA for the CDR3: TGTGCCAGCAGCTTACTGATACTAAGCTCCTACGAGCAGTACGTC. It translates to CASSLLILSSYEQYV.

As regards this clonotype: One end of the junction is discordant with germline, which a read error may explain. The genes are TRBV7-7 and TRBJ2-2; D is possibly TRBD2 (7 bases). Germline CDR1 is SSHAT and CDR2 is FNYEAQ (reference sequence). The CDR3 runs to 23 residues. CDR3 region: CASSLDPFLGGAKVSSNTGELFF. The CDR3 coding sequence is TGTGCTAGCAGCTTAGATCCCTTCCTTGGGGGGGCGAAAGTCTCTTCGAACACCGGGGAGCTGTTTTTT.

The J gene is TRBJ1-2, the V gene TRBV6-5; 8 nucleotides match TRBD1. The CDR3 is 16 amino acids. Germline values: CDR1 MNHEY, CDR2 SVGAGI. The J segment lost 4 bases and the V segment lost 3 bases, leaving 10 bases of the junction unmatched. CDR3 DNA: TGTGCCAGCAGTTATCAGGGGGCGCTTGAGGTCTATGGCTACACCTTC. Translating gives CASSYQGALEVYGYTF.

J is TRBJ1-1 and V is TRBV19; TRBD1 agrees at 9 bases. Per the germline V gene, CDR1 is LNHDA and CDR2 is SQIVND (reference sequence). J lost 4 bases, V lost 2 bases, and 11 bases had no gene match. The CDR3 is 17 residues long. The CDR3 protein is CASSIWDRADRGTEAFF. The CDR3 DNA is TGTGCCAGTAGTATATGGGACAGGGCCGACCGTGGCACTGAAGCTTTCTTT. The variable domain in full, completed from reference TRBV19 and TRBJ1-1, reads DGGITQSPKYLFRKEGQNVTLSCEQNLNHDAMYWYRQDPGQGLRLIYYSQIVNDFQKGDIAEGYSVSREKKESFPLTVTSAQKNPTAFYLCASSIWDRADRGTEAFFGQGTRLTVV.

The chain recombines TRBV7-9 with TRBJ2-3, with 10 positions matching TRBD1. The CDR3 is made up of 15 amino acids. Germline values: CDR1 SEHNR, CDR2 FQNEAQ (reference sequence). Trimming at V came to 5 bases and at J to 7 bases, leaving 9 bases not matched to a gene. CDR3 in DNA: TGTGCCAGCAGCCGTGACAGGGGGCAGGTGAATACGCAGTATTTT. This encodes CASSRDRGQVNTQYF.

This clonotype has just one count. The V gene is TRBV5-1, the J gene TRBJ2-7; perhaps TRBD2 as D (5 bases). The CDR3 has 14 residues. The germline V gene encodes CDR1 SGHRS and CDR2 YFSETQ. Trimming removed 2 bases at V and 6 bases at J, with 15 bases between. CDR3 residues: CASSLGTGMGEQYV. DNA for the CDR3: TGCGCCAGCAGCTTAGGTACGGGGATGGGCGAGCAGTACGTC.

The chain recombines TRBV5-1 with TRBJ2-7, with 10 bases matching TRBD1. The V gene's germline CDR1 is SGHRS and CDR2 YFSETQ. The junction had 5 bases not matched to a gene; V was cut back by 1 base and J by 7 bases. The CDR3 totals 14 residues. The CDR3 protein is CASSLQDRGGEQYF. CDR3 sequence (DNA): TGCGCCAGCAGCTTGCAGGACAGGGGGGGAGAGCAGTACTTC.

Ten or more counts support this clonotype. The CDR3 region has the DNA TGTGCCAGCAGTTTAGCTAGCGGGGGAGCGCAAGAGACCCAGTACTTC. Encoded protein: CASSLASGGAQETQYF. The V gene is TRBV12-3 or TRBV12-4, the J gene TRBJ2-5, with 9 positions matching TRBD2. J lost 2 bases, V lost 0 bases, and 4 bases had no gene match. There are 16 residues in the CDR3.

The chain uses TRBV7-6 and TRBJ2-1; 11 nucleotides match TRBD2. V was pared by 6 bases and J by 3 bases, with 7 bases of the junction left unmatched. The V gene's germline CDR1 is SGHVS and CDR2 FNYEAQ. This CDR3 region has 16 residues. CDR3 in DNA: TGTGCCAGCAGTCCTCTAGCGGGGGGATACTACAATGAGCAGTTCTTC. Its translation is CASSPLAGGYYNEQFF.

V gene TRBV5-1 combines with J gene TRBJ2-5; the D call may be TRBD1 or TRBD2 (6 bases each). Trimming removed 4 bases from V and 1 base from J, with 17 bases in between. The germline V gene has CDR1 SGHRS and CDR2 YFSETQ. This CDR3 spans 16 amino acids. The CDR3 reads CASSRLGGTPQETQYF. In DNA, the CDR3 is TGCGCCAGCAGCCGGTTGGGGGGCACCCCCCAAGAGACCCAGTACTTC.

This clonotype was seen a handful of times. V and J are TRBV6-2 or TRBV6-3 and TRBJ2-7, with 7 bases identical to TRBD2. J lost 0 bases, V lost 4 bases, and 9 bases had no gene match. Looked up from germline, CDR1 is MNHEY and CDR2 is SVGEGT. The CDR3 runs to 16 residues. CDR3 coding DNA: TGTGCCAGCAGTTGGGCTAGCGGACTAAGCTCCTACGAGCAGTACGTC. This gives the protein CASSWASGLSSYEQYV.

This chain joins TRBV4-1 and TRBJ2-5; a possible D gene is TRBD2 (5 bases). Germline CDR1 reads MGHRA; CDR2 reads YSYEKL. V lost 4 bases, J lost 2 bases, and 14 bases lay in between. The CDR3 contains 15 residues. In DNA form, the CDR3 reads TGCGCCAGCAGCCCAGTCCTCGGAGGACAAGAGACCCAGTACTTC. This sequence encodes CASSPVLGGQETQYF.

This sequence joins TRBV7-6 and TRBJ2-1; 9 nucleotides align to TRBD2. CDR3 size: 16 residues. V lost 2 bases to trimming and J lost 7 bases; unmatched junction nucleotides: 9. Germline loops: CDR1 SGHVS, CDR2 FNYEAQ. The CDR3 loop is CASSLIVGLAENEQFF. The CDR3 DNA reads as TGTGCCAGCAGCTTAATCGTGGGACTAGCTGAGAATGAGCAGTTCTTC. Full variable domain (outside the CDR3, taken from reference TRBV7-6 and TRBJ2-1): GAGVSQSPRYKVTKRGQDVALRCDPISGHVSLYWYRQALGQGPEFLTYFNYEAQQDKSGLPNDRFSAERPEGSISTLTIQRTEQRDSAMYRCASSLIVGLAENEQFFGPGTRLTVL.

The V call is TRBV4-3, the J call TRBJ2-1; D may be TRBD1 or TRBD2 (6 bases each). Trimming shortened V by 1 base and J by 3 bases, and 10 bases separated the two germline ends. CDR3 size: 15 residues. Germline V gene data show CDR1 as LGHNA and CDR2 as YSLEER. The DNA for the CDR3 is TGCGCCAGCAGCCAAGGCGGGACAATCTACAATGAGCAGTTCTTC. Translating it yields CASSQGGTIYNEQFF.